This T cell receptor beta chain was found in a study of blood T cell repertoires in COVID-19. Those who participated ranged in age from about 18 to 95 years and resided in 24 US areas. The study assigned cohorts using participant-reported clinical history. Original processing methods: Amplification with reference gene primers provided the estimates of nucleated cell counts. Some clones are missing from TCRdb's copy, which holds only in-frame ones; the method was immunoSEQ multiplex PCR. The DNA gave D and trimming, while V, J and clone size come from that table. The sample includes approximately 200,000 clones, roughly 82% of them seen just once. The sequence was obtained from a man between 40 and 49 years old who had recovered from COVID-19. The sample consisted of PBMCs or T cells enriched from blood (not recorded which).

CDR3 amino acids: CASSLRGRGSGLFF. CDR3 coding DNA: TGTGCCAGCAGCCTACGGGGTCGGGGGAGTGGACTGTTTTTT. The rearrangement joins TRBV28 to TRBJ1-4; D possibly corresponds to TRBD1 (5 bases). The CDR3 length is 14 residues. The V end was cut by 6 bases, the J end by 13 bases, with 21 bases between. CDR1 and CDR2 (germline): MDHEN, SYDVKM.